This paragraph covers one T cell receptor beta chain sequence. The assay was immunoSEQ multiplex PCR, and TCRdb's table has in-frame clones only and misses some. The sample includes about 190,000 clones, about 88% of them seen just once. Participants, about 18 to 89 years old, spanned under 30 US areas. The data belong to a study of blood T cell repertoires in COVID-19. Study at large: Cohort 3 recovery required two negative PCRs, clearance, or symptom resolution. Samples came from the United States, Italy and Spain, spanning acute and convalescent COVID-19. The cDNA or gDNA used as material had been derived from T cells, B-cell-depleted T cells, or PBMCs.

There are 14 residues in the CDR3. Trimming took 5 bases from V and 8 from J; bases not matched to a gene: 8. Germline V lookup: CDR1 LGHNA, CDR2 YSLEER. Sequencing input: PBMCs or T cells enriched from blood (not recorded which). This receptor was taken from a woman in her thirties or forties in a cohort exposed to, infected with or recovered from COVID-19 (not recorded which). V gene TRBV4-3 combines with J gene TRBJ1-4, with 7 bases identical to TRBD1. The CDR3 here is CASSSGRGEEKLFF. The CDR3 DNA reads as TGCGCCAGCAGCTCGGGCAGGGGGGAAGAAAAACTGTTTTTT.